A selection of T cell receptor beta chains follows, all from one sample in a study of control samples from healthy donors and cancer patients. Produced via immunoSEQ multiplex PCR; TCRdb's table is partial and in-frame only. The sample has 150,000 to 200,000 clones, roughly 92% seen once; the top ten hold 1.4%. The sequencing sample was made of blood. The source is a man aged 30 to 45 in good health. CDR3s include the opening cysteine and the closing phenylalanine or tryptophan.

v_gene	CDR3aa
TRBV24-1	CATSDPEDYEQYF
TRBV19	CATADRWNEKLFF
TRBV6-2/TRBV6-3	CASSYRVEGYNEQFF
TRBV7-2	CASSFGDTQYF
TRBV18	CASSPVDRGDYGYTF
TRBV30	CAWSVIGGGTEAFF
TRBV11-3	CASSLDSGSSSLRNQPQHF
TRBV6-5	CASSTGNSYEQYF
TRBV9	CASSPRVGALSYNEQFF
TRBV4-1	CASSQATSYEQYF
TRBV6-5	CASEKGGGTEAFF
TRBV7-2	CASSFPSNQPQHF
TRBV10-1	CASSRDRHSYEQYF
TRBV9	CASSLRGRQETQYF
TRBV6-5	CASTPLFSNQPQHF
TRBV19	CASSTWEGNTEAFF
TRBV5-4	CASSLGRVTYEQYF
TRBV27	CASSLDRLNYEQYF
TRBV7-2	CASSLGGPYSNQPQHF
TRBV6-5	CASLVEPPSGEQYF
TRBV30	CAWSVSRTGSTDTQYF
TRBV6-5	CATGQGREQYF
TRBV12-3/TRBV12-4	CASGFMGGYTF
TRBV30	CAWSSGRARGEQYF